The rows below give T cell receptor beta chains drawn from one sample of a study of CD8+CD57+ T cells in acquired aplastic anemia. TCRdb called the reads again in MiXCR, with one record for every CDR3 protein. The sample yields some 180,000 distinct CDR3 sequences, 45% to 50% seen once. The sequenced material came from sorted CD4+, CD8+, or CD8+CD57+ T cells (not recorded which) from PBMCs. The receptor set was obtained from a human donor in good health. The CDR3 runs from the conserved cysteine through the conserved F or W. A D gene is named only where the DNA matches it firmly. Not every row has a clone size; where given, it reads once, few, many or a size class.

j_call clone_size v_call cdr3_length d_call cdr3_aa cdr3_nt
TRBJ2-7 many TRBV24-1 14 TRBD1 CATSESGGVDEQYF TGTGCCACCAGTGAGTCAGGGGGCGTCGACGAGCAGTACTTC
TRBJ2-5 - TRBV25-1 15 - CASSFSFWGGETQYF TGTGCCAGCAGCTTTTCCTTTTGGGGTGGGGAGACCCAGTACTTC
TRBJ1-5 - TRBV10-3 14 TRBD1 CATKTGVGNQPQHF TGTGCCACCAAGACAGGGGTTGGCAATCAGCCCCAGCATTTT
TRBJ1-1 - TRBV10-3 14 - CAISGQGRDTEAFF TGTGCCATCAGTGGTCAGGGGAGGGATACTGAAGCTTTCTTT
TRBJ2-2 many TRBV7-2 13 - CASSPANTGELFF TGTGCCAGCAGTCCAGCGAACACCGGGGAGCTGTTTTTT
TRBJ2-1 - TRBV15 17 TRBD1 CATSRGGGLGGYNEQFF TGTGCCACCAGCAGAGGAGGGGGCCTCGGTGGCTACAATGAGCAGTTCTTC
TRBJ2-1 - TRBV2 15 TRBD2 CASSLRGSGDNEQFF TGTGCCAGCAGTCTTCGGGGTAGCGGGGACAATGAGCAGTTCTTC
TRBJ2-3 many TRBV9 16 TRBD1 CASSAFDRGRTDTQYF TGTGCCAGCAGCGCCTTCGACAGGGGGCGCACAGATACGCAGTATTTT
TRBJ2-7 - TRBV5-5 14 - CASSLRQNRNEQYF TGTGCCAGCAGCTTGAGGCAAAATAGAAACGAGCAGTACTTC
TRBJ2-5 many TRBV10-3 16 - CAISESQGPYGETQYF TGTGCCATCAGTGAGAGCCAGGGGCCCTACGGGGAGACCCAGTACTTC
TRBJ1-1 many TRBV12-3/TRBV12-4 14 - CASSLRSVNTEAFF TGTGCCAGCAGTTTGAGGTCAGTTAACACTGAAGCTTTCTTT
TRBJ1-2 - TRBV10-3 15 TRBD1 CAISGGTGGNYGYTF TGTGCCATCAGTGGGGGGACAGGGGGGAACTATGGCTACACCTTC
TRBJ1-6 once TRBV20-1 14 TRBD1 CSASGDRENSPLHF TGCAGTGCCAGCGGCGACAGGGAAAATTCACCCCTCCACTTT
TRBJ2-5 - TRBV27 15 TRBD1 CASSYGTGGQETQYF TGTGCCAGCAGTTACGGGACAGGGGGACAAGAGACCCAGTACTTC
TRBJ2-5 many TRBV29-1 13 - CSALTQRREAQYF TGCAGCGCTCTGACCCAAAGGAGGGAGGCCCAGTACTTC
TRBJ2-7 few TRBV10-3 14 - CAITDGPGGYEQYF TGTGCCATCACCGATGGACCTGGGGGCTACGAGCAGTACTTC
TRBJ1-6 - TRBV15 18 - CATSRDGTPETDNSPLHF TGTGCCACCAGCAGAGATGGAACCCCGGAGACTGACAATTCACCCCTCCACTTT
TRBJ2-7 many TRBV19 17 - CASSIDHFQRSSYEQYF TGTGCCAGTAGTATAGATCACTTCCAGCGGAGCTCCTACGAGCAGTACTTC
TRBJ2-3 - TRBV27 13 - CASSLRQLATQYF TGTGCCAGCAGTTTACGTCAGCTAGCAACGCAGTATTTT
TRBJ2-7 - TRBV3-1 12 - CASSQGDSQQYF TGTGCCAGCAGCCAAGGTGATTCTCAGCAGTACTTC
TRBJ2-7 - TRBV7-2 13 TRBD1 CASSFNRGYEQYF TGTGCCAGCAGCTTCAACAGGGGCTACGAGCAGTACTTC
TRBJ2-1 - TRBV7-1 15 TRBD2 CARDQRLAGANEQFF TGTGCTAGAGATCAGCGGCTAGCGGGAGCCAATGAGCAGTTCTTC